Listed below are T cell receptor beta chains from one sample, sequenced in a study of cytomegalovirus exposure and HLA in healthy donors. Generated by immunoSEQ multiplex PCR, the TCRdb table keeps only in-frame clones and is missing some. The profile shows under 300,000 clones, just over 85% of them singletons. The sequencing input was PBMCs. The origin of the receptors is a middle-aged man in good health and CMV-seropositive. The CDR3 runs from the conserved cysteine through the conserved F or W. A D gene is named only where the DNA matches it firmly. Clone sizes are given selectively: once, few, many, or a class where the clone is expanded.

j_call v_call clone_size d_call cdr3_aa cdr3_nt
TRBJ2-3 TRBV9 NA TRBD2 CASSPSGTSRTDTQYF TGTGCCAGCAGCCCCTCCGGGACTAGTCGTACAGATACGCAGTATTTT
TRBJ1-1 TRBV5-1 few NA CASSLTNTEAFF TGCGCCAGCAGCTTAACTAACACTGAAGCTTTCTTT
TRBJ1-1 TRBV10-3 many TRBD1 CAIGQDRNTEAFF TGTGCCATCGGACAGGATAGGAACACTGAAGCTTTCTTT
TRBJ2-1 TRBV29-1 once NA CSVDLAHNEQFF TGCAGCGTTGATCTAGCCCACAATGAGCAGTTCTTC
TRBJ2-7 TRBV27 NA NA CASSFPGVKQYF TGTGCCAGCAGTTTCCCAGGGGTGAAGCAGTACTTC
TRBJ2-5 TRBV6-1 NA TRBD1 CASSERQGIETQYF TGTGCCAGCAGTGAAAGACAGGGAATAGAGACCCAGTACTTC
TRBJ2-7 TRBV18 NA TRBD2 CASSPRSGSYDEQYF TGTGCCAGCTCACCACGTAGCGGGAGTTACGACGAGCAGTACTTC
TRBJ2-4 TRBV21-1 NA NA CASSPTGVGQENIQYF TGTGCCAGCAGCCCAACAGGGGTAGGTCAGGAAAACATTCAGTACTTC
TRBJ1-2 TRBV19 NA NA CASSMSGSNYGYTF TGTGCCAGTAGTATGTCGGGGTCCAACTATGGCTACACCTTC
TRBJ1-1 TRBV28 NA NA CASRTGGVGTEAFF TGTGCCAGCAGAACGGGAGGGGTCGGCACTGAAGCTTTCTTT
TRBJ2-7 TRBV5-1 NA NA CASSLWQGDYEQYF TGCGCCAGCAGCTTATGGCAGGGTGATTACGAGCAGTACTTC
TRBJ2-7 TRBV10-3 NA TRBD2 CAISELAGGYEQYF TGTGCCATCAGTGAGTTAGCGGGAGGTTACGAGCAGTACTTC
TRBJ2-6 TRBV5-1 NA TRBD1 CASSLGTGNSGANVLTF TGCGCCAGCAGCTTGGGGACAGGGAATTCTGGGGCCAACGTCCTGACTTTC
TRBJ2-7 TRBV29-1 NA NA CSVLVQGTYEQYF TGCAGCGTTCTCGTCCAGGGGACCTACGAGCAGTACTTC
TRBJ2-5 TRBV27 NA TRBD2 CASSLSLAGTSDMETQYF TGTGCCAGCAGTTTATCGTTAGCCGGGACTAGCGATATGGAGACCCAGTACTTC
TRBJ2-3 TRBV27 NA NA CASSFPQGGTDTQYF TGTGCCAGCAGTTTCCCTCAGGGTGGCACAGATACGCAGTATTTT
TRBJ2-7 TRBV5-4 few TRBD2 CASSRGVLAGDSSYEQYF TGTGCCAGCAGTAGGGGCGTCCTAGCGGGAGATAGCTCCTACGAGCAGTACTTC
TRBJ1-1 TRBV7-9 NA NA CASSDDGQMNTEAFF TGTGCCAGCAGCGACGATGGACAGATGAACACTGAAGCTTTCTTT
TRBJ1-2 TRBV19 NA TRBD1 CASTDRGLIANYGYTF TGTGCCAGTACCGACAGGGGGCTAATAGCTAACTATGGCTACACCTTC
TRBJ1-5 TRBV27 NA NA CASRFQGNQPQHF TGTGCCAGCAGATTCCAGGGGAATCAGCCCCAGCATTTT
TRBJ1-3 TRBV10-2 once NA CASSDGGGNTIYF TGCGCCAGCAGTGATGGGGGCGGAAACACCATATATTTT
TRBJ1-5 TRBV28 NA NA CASSQGGGGEYQPQHF TGTGCCAGCAGCCAAGGGGGGGGCGGAGAATATCAGCCCCAGCATTTT
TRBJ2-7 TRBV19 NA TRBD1 CASSIRARGQGPYEQYF TGTGCCAGTAGTATAAGGGCACGGGGACAGGGGCCCTACGAGCAGTACTTC
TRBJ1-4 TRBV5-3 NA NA CARSYKGSAGEKLFF TGTGCCAGAAGCTATAAAGGGAGTGCCGGAGAAAAACTGTTTTTT
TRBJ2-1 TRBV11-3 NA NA CASSLAGNNEQFF TGTGCCAGCAGCTTAGCCGGTAACAATGAGCAGTTCTTC
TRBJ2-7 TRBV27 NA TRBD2 CASSTTAPSGSLHEQYF TGTGCCAGCAGTACCACCGCGCCGAGCGGGAGTCTCCACGAGCAGTACTTC
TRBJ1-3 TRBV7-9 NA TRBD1 CSSSPTGARNTIYF TGTTCCAGCAGCCCCACAGGGGCAAGAAACACCATATATTTT
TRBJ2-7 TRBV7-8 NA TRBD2 CASSYGTSGRGYEQYF TGTGCCAGCAGCTACGGGACTAGCGGGCGGGGCTACGAGCAGTACTTC
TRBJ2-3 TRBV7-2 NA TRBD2 CASSLPTSGLDDTQYF TGTGCCAGCAGCTTACCAACTAGCGGGCTTGATGATACGCAGTATTTT
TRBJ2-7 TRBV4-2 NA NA CASSQDNRPPYTGEYF TGTGCCAGCAGCCAAGATAACAGACCCCCCTATACGGGAGAGTACTTC
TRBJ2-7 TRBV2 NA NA CASSRGTYEQYF TGTGCCAGCAGTAGAGGGACCTACGAGCAGTACTTC
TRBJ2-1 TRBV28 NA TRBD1 CASRLTGFENEQFF TGTGCCAGCAGACTGACAGGGTTCGAGAATGAGCAGTTCTTC
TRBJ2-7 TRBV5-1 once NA CASRVAQAYEQYF TGCGCCAGCAGGGTAGCGCAAGCCTACGAGCAGTACTTC
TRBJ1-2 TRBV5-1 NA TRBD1 CASSPRGTVYGYTF TGCGCCAGCTCCCCGCGAGGGACAGTCTATGGCTACACCTTC
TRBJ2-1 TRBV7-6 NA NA CASSLGTGVAYNEQFF TGTGCCAGCAGCTTAGGCACGGGAGTTGCCTACAATGAGCAGTTCTTC
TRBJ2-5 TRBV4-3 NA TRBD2 CASSQDRGVETQYF TGCGCCAGCAGCCAAGATCGGGGGGTTGAGACCCAGTACTTC
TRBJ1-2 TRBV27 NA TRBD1 CASSLGQFYGYTF TGTGCCAGCAGTTTGGGACAGTTCTATGGCTACACCTTC
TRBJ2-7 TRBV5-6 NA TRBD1 CASSLGTVRIEQYF TGTGCCAGCAGCTTAGGGACAGTACGCATCGAGCAGTACTTC
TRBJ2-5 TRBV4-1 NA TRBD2 CASSQALAVEQETQYF TGCGCCAGCAGCCAAGCTCTAGCGGTAGAACAAGAGACCCAGTACTTC
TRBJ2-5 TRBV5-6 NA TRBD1 CASRTLRQGDGETQYF TGTGCCAGCAGGACACTGAGACAGGGGGACGGGGAGACCCAGTACTTC
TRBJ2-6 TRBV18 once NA CASSAGGPRPSGANVLTF TGTGCCAGCTCGGCGGGCGGGCCAAGGCCCTCTGGGGCCAACGTCCTGACTTTC
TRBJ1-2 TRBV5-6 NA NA CASGQGKGANYGYTF TGTGCCAGCGGGCAGGGAAAAGGAGCTAACTATGGCTACACCTTC
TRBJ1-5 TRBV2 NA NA CASSHGGRAQPQHF TGTGCCAGCAGTCACGGTGGGAGGGCTCAGCCCCAGCATTTT
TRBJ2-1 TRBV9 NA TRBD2 CASSGKAGAADNEQFF TGTGCCAGCAGTGGAAAAGCGGGAGCCGCGGACAATGAGCAGTTCTTC
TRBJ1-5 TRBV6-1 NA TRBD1 CASREAGGGVESQPQHF TGTGCCAGCAGAGAAGCAGGGGGAGGGGTGGAAAGTCAGCCCCAGCATTTT